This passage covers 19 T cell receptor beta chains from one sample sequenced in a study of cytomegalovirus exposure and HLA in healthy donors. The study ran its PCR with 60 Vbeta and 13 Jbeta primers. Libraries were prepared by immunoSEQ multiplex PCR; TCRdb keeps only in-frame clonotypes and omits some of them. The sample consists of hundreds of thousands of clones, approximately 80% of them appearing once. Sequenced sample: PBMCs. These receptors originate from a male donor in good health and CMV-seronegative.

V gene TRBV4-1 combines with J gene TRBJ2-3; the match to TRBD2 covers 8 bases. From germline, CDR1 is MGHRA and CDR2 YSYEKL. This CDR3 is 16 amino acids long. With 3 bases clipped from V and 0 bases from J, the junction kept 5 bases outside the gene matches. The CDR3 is CASSHRSGGSTDTQYF. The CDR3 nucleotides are TGCGCCAGCAGCCACCGAAGCGGGGGCAGCACAGATACGCAGTATTTT.

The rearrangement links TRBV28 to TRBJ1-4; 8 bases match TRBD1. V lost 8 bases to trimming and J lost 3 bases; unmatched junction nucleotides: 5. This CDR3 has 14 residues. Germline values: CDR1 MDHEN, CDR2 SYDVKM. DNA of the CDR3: TGTGCCAGCCTTGACAGGGGTGCTAATGAAAAACTGTTTTTT. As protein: CASLDRGANEKLFF.

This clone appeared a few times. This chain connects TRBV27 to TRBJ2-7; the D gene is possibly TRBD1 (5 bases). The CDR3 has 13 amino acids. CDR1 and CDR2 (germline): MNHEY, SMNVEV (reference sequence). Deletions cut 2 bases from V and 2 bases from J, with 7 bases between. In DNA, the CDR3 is TGTGCCAGCAGTTTAGACAGAACCTACGAGCAGTACTTC. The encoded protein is CASSLDRTYEQYF.

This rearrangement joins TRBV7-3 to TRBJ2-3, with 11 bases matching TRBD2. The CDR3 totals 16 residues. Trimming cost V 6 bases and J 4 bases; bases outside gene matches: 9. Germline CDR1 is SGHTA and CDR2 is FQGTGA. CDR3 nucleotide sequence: TGTGCCAGCAGTCCCCCGGGGACTAGCGGTCCAGATACGCAGTATTTT. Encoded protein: CASSPPGTSGPDTQYF. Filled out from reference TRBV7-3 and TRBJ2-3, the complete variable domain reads GAGVSQTPSNKVTEKGKYVELRCDPISGHTALYWYRQSLGQGPEFLIYFQGTGAADDSGLPNDRFFAVRPEGSVSTLKIQRTERGDSAVYLCASSPPGTSGPDTQYFGPGTRLTVL.

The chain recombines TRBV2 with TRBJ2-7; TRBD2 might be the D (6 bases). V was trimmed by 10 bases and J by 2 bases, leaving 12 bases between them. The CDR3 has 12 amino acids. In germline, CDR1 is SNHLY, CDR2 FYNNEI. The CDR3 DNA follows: TGTGCCACACGAACGGGAGCCTACGAGCAGTACTTC. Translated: CATRTGAYEQYF.

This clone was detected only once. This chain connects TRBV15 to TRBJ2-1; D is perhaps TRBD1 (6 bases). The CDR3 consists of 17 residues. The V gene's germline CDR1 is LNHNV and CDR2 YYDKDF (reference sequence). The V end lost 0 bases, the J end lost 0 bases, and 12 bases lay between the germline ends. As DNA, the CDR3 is TGTGCCACCAGCAGAGATCTGGGCAGGGGCTCCTACAATGAGCAGTTCTTC. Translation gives CATSRDLGRGSYNEQFF.

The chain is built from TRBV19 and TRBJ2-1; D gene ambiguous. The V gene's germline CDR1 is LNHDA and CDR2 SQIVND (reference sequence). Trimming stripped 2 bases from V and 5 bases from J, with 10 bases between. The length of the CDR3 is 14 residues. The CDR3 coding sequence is TGTGCCAGTAGTATAATGCGGAACAACAATGAGCAGTTCTTC. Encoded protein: CASSIMRNNNEQFF.

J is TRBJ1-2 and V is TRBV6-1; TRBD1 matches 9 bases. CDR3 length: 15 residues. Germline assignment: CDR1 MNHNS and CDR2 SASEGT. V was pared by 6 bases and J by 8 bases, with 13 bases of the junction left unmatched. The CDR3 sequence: CASSSLGQGTSGYTF. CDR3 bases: TGTGCCAGCAGCTCCCTAGGACAGGGGACAAGCGGCTACACCTTC.

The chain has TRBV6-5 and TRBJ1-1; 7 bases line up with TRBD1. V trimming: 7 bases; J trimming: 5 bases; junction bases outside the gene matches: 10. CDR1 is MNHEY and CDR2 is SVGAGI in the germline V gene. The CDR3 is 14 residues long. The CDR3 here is CASNNWDRGTEAFF. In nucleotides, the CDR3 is TGTGCCAGCAACAATTGGGACAGAGGGACTGAAGCTTTCTTT.

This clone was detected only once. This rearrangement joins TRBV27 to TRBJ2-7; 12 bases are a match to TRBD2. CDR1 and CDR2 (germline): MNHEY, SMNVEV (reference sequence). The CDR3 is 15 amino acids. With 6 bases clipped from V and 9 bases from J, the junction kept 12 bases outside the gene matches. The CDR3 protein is CASSSPGLAGSAQYF. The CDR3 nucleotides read TGTGCCAGCAGCTCCCCGGGACTAGCGGGCTCAGCGCAGTACTTC.

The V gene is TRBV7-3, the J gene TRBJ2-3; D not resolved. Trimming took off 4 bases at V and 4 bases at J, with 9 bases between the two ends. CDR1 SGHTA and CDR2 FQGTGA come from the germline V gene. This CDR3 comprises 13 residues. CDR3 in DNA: TGTGCCAGCAGCTCAAGGAGTGCAGATACGCAGTATTTT. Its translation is CASSSRSADTQYF. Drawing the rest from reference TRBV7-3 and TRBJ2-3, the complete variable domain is GAGVSQTPSNKVTEKGKYVELRCDPISGHTALYWYRQSLGQGPEFLIYFQGTGAADDSGLPNDRFFAVRPEGSVSTLKIQRTERGDSAVYLCASSSRSADTQYFGPGTRLTVL.

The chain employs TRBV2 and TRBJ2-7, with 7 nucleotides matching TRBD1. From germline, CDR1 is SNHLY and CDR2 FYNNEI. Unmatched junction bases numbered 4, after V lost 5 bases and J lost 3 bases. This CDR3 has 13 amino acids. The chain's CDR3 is CASSRQGDYEQYF. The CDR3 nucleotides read TGTGCCAGCAGTCGACAGGGTGACTACGAGCAGTACTTC.

In DNA, the CDR3 is TGTGCCAGCAGCGGGACAGGGGGCTACGAGCAGTACTTC. Translation gives CASSGTGGYEQYF. This chain uses TRBV6-5 with TRBJ2-7; TRBD1 matches at 11 bases. V was clipped by 6 bases and J by 3 bases; unmatched bases: 1. Germline V gene lookup returns CDR1 MNHEY and CDR2 SVGAGI. The CDR3 covers 13 residues.

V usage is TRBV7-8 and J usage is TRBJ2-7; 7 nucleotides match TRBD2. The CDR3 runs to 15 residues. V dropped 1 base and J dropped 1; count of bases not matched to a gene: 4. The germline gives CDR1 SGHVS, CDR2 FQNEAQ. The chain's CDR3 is CASSLGGSASYEQYF. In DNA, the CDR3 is TGTGCCAGCAGCTTAGGCGGGAGTGCTTCCTACGAGCAGTACTTC.

The CDR3 region has the DNA TGTGCCAGCAGCGCTGGTCGGACCGGGGAGCTGTTTTTT. Its protein product is CASSAGRTGELFF. The chain links TRBV6-5 to TRBJ2-2; D remains unclear. The CDR3 totals 13 residues. Germline V CDR1 and CDR2: MNHEY, SVGAGI. V was cut by 6 bases and J by 5 bases, with 10 bases left in between.

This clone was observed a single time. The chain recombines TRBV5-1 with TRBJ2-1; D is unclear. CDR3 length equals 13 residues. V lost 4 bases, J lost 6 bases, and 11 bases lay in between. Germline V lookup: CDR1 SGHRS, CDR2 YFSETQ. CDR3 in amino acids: CASSPDLVNEQFF. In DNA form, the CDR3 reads TGCGCCAGCAGCCCCGACTTAGTCAATGAGCAGTTCTTC.

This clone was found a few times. CDR3 in amino acids: CAITRLAAGVSSYNEQFF. CDR3 DNA sequence: TGTGCCATCACTCGACTAGCGGCGGGGGTCAGCTCCTACAATGAGCAGTTCTTC. The chain employs TRBV10-3 and TRBJ2-1; TRBD2 matches 9 bases. The CDR3 consists of 18 residues. V gave up 7 bases and J gave up 0 bases; unmatched junction bases: 13. CDR1 and CDR2 (germline): ENHRY, SYGVKD.

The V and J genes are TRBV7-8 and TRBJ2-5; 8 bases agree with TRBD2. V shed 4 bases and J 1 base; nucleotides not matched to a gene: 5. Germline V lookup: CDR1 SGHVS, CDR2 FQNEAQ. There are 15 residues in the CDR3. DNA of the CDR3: TGTGCCAGCAGCTGGACGGGGGGGCCCCAAGAGACCCAGTACTTC. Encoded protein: CASSWTGGPQETQYF. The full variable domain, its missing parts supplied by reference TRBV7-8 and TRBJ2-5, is GAGVSQSPRYKVAKRGQDVALRCDPISGHVSLFWYQQALGQGPEFLTYFQNEAQLDKSGLPSDRFFAERPEGSVSTLKIQRTQQEDSAVYLCASSWTGGPQETQYFGPGTRLLVL.

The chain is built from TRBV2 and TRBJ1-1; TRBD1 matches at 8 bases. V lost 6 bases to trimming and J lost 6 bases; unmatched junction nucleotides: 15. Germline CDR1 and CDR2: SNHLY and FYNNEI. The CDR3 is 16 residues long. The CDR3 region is CASRQGVTISSAEAFF. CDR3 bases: TGTGCCAGCAGACAGGGGGTTACCATCTCGTCCGCTGAAGCTTTCTTT.